The next 5 T cell receptor beta chains were all read from a single sample in a study of control samples from healthy donors and cancer patients. Only in-frame clones appear in the TCRdb table, and some are missing; sequencing was by immunoSEQ multiplex PCR. The table lists about 130,000 clones, 75% to 95% of them singletons, with roughly 2.5% in the top ten. Sequencing was carried out using blood. These receptors were obtained from a man aged 18-30 years in good health.

On this clone: Other DNA sequences from this sample encode an identical CDR3 as well. This chain joins TRBV14 and TRBJ2-1; D not resolved. Germline loops: CDR1 SGHDN, CDR2 FVKESK. The CDR3 sequence is 12 residues long. The V gene lost 2 bases and the J gene lost 7 bases, with 6 bases spanning the gap. The CDR3 DNA sequence: TGTGCCAGCAGCCAACCATATAATGAGCAGTTCTTC. It codes for CASSQPYNEQFF.

The chain recombines TRBV19 with TRBJ2-4; possible D gene TRBD1, 5 bases. V was shortened by 4 bases and J by 11 bases, with 9 bases between the two germline ends. Germline V gives CDR1 LNHDA, CDR2 SQIVND (reference sequence). The CDR3 has 11 amino acids. CDR3 bases: TGTGCCAGTAGTAGGGGCGGACTTCAGTACTTC. Translating it yields CASSRGGLQYF.

V gene TRBV2 combines with J gene TRBJ1-4; D gene unclear. The CDR3 is 13 residues long. Germline CDR1 and CDR2: SNHLY and FYNNEI. The V end was cut by 6 bases, the J end by 8 bases, with 13 bases between. In DNA, the CDR3 is TGTGCCAGCAGGAACAGTGATTCCGAAAAACTGTTTTTT. Translated: CASRNSDSEKLFF.

This sequence joins TRBV15 and TRBJ2-7; 9 nucleotides match TRBD1. The CDR3 is 16 residues long. Germline V CDR1 and CDR2: LNHNV, YYDKDF (reference sequence). The V and J ends lost 3 bases and 3 bases, in that order; junction bases with no gene match: 9. DNA of the CDR3: TGTGCCACCAGCAGGGCACCGGGACAGGGACTCTACGAGCAGTACTTC. Its protein product is CATSRAPGQGLYEQYF.

This clone was found once. The chain combines TRBV25-1 with TRBJ1-1, with D possibly matching TRBD1 (6 bases). The CDR3 loop spans 12 amino acids. The V gene lost 5 bases and the J gene lost 5 bases, with 9 bases spanning the gap. Germline V gene sequence: CDR1 MGHDK, CDR2 SYGVNS. Here the CDR3 reads CASSPQGTEAFF. The CDR3 region has the DNA TGTGCCAGCAGTCCACAGGGAACTGAAGCTTTCTTT.